The clone carrying this T cell receptor beta chain was recorded many times. Its antigen remains unidentified. The study profiled TCR beta VDJ and CDR3 using genomic DNA as template. MiXCR, run by TCRdb on the reads, gives a single entry per CDR3 protein. The data hold under 250,000 distinct CDR3 sequences, with 34% observed a single time. The data belong to a study of CD8+CD57+ T cells in acquired aplastic anemia. Study summary: Around 3.5 ug was the average amount of DNA from sorted CD4+ and CD8+ cells. CD4+ cell libraries from healthy donors averaged about 10.8 million reads. General study results and limits: Patients and controls had CD8+ Simpson's diversity values that were not significantly distinct. The same twenty-nine CD8+ CDR3 sequences occurred in patients and in controls.

Between the trimmed V and J ends, which lost 6 bases and 5 bases, there was a span of 14 bases. Germline-derived CDR1 and CDR2 are ENHRY and SYGVKD. This CDR3 comprises 14 residues. The sequenced sample was sorted CD4+, CD8+, or CD8+CD57+ T cells (not recorded which) from PBMCs. The source of this sequence is a human donor in good health, serving as a control. The chain employs TRBV10-3 and TRBJ2-1; D tentatively fits TRBD1 or TRBD2 (6 bases each). The CDR3: CAIRQGLADNEQFF. CDR3 sequence (DNA): TGTGCCATCAGACAGGGACTTGCAGACAATGAGCAGTTCTTC.